Each of the 11 T cell receptor beta chains below was sequenced from the same sample in a study of cytomegalovirus exposure and HLA in healthy donors. Assay: immunoSEQ multiplex PCR; the TCRdb copy retains only in-frame clones and omits some. Of under 200,000 clones listed, 65% to 90% are singletons. Material for sequencing was PBMCs. The origin of the receptors is a woman younger than 35 in good health and CMV-seronegative.

The gene calls are TRBV7-2 and TRBJ2-7; D is unclear. Between the trimmed V and J ends, which lost 1 base and 0 bases, there was a span of 7 bases. The germline gives CDR1 SGHTA, CDR2 FQGNSA. The CDR3 length is 14 residues. The CDR3 loop is CASSLGTGSYEQYF. CDR3 DNA: TGTGCCAGCAGCTTAGGAACGGGCTCCTACGAGCAGTACTTC.

The genes are TRBV10-3 and TRBJ2-2; 10 bases fit TRBD2. Losses at the gene ends were 3 bases for V and 4 bases for J; bases not matched to a gene: 5. The germline gives CDR1 ENHRY, CDR2 SYGVKD. The CDR3 has 16 residues. The CDR3 region is CAISDPSGRGTGELFF. The CDR3 nucleotides read TGTGCCATCAGTGATCCCAGCGGGAGGGGCACCGGGGAGCTGTTTTTT.

The chain combines TRBV30 with TRBJ1-2, with 8 positions matching TRBD1. Germline lookup yields CDR1 GTSNPN and CDR2 SVGIG (reference sequence). This CDR3 has 15 amino acids. V shed 0 bases, J shed 7 bases, and the junction held 10 bases outside the gene matches. This CDR3 reads CAWSVTRIGQGGYTF. CDR3 in DNA: TGTGCCTGGAGTGTAACGCGAATCGGACAGGGTGGCTACACCTTC. The full variable domain, with the rest looked up from reference TRBV30 and TRBJ1-2, is SQTIHQWPATLVQPVGSPLSLECTVEGTSNPNLYWYRQAAGRGLQLLFYSVGIGQISSEVPQNLSASRPQDRQFILSSKKLLLSDSGFYLCAWSVTRIGQGGYTFGSGTRLTVV.

The rearrangement links TRBV7-9 to TRBJ1-1; 7 bases agree with TRBD1. J lost 7 bases, V lost 4 bases, and 3 bases had no gene match. The CDR3 consists of 12 residues. Germline lookup yields CDR1 SEHNR and CDR2 FQNEAQ (reference sequence). The CDR3 coding sequence is TGTGCCAGCAGCTCCAGGGGGTTTGAAGCTTTCTTT. Translation gives CASSSRGFEAFF.

The chain combines TRBV19 with TRBJ2-3, with D unresolved. Looked up from germline, CDR1 is LNHDA and CDR2 is SQIVND (reference sequence). V gave up 5 bases and J gave up 4 bases, with 13 bases separating them. This CDR3 is 14 amino acids long. The CDR3 DNA is TGTGCCAGTAGTGGCTTCTCGAGCGCAGATACGCAGTATTTT. This sequence encodes CASSGFSSADTQYF. The full variable domain, in which reference TRBV19 and TRBJ2-3 provide the parts outside the CDR3, is DGGITQSPKYLFRKEGQNVTLSCEQNLNHDAMYWYRQDPGQGLRLIYYSQIVNDFQKGDIAEGYSVSREKKESFPLTVTSAQKNPTAFYLCASSGFSSADTQYFGPGTRLTVL.

The chain recombines TRBV7-2 with TRBJ2-7, with 9 bases identical to TRBD2. This CDR3 region has 16 residues. Germline V lookup: CDR1 SGHTA, CDR2 FQGNSA. J gave up 0 bases and V 4 bases, and 7 bases lay outside the gene matches. The CDR3 spells CASSSRLAAYSYEQYF. The CDR3 DNA is TGTGCCAGCAGCTCGAGACTAGCGGCATACTCCTACGAGCAGTACTTC.

The gene calls are TRBV19 and TRBJ1-5, with D unresolved. Germline V gene sequence: CDR1 LNHDA, CDR2 SQIVND (reference sequence). The V gene lost 7 bases and the J gene lost 1 base, with 14 bases spanning the gap. This CDR3 region has 15 residues. The CDR3 is CASTISGLSNQPQHF. The CDR3 DNA follows: TGTGCCAGTACCATATCCGGTTTAAGCAATCAGCCCCAGCATTTT.

This chain uses TRBV18 with TRBJ2-2; 8 positions agree with TRBD2. Unmatched junction bases numbered 10, after V lost 3 bases and J lost 4 bases. The CDR3 contains 17 residues. Germline V gene data show CDR1 as KGHSH and CDR2 as LQKENI. The CDR3: CASSPAGGLEVTGELFF. The CDR3 nucleotides read TGTGCCAGCTCACCGGCGGGGGGCCTCGAGGTCACCGGGGAGCTGTTTTTT.

This chain uses TRBV19 with TRBJ1-1; D call uncertain. V lost 5 bases and J 6 bases, leaving 16 bases between the germline ends. The germline V gene encodes CDR1 LNHDA and CDR2 SQIVND (reference sequence). The CDR3 has 14 residues. This chain's CDR3 is CASSLGGVRAEAFF. CDR3 sequence (DNA): TGTGCCAGTAGTCTAGGTGGAGTTCGAGCTGAAGCTTTCTTT.

This chain links TRBV27 with TRBJ1-2; perhaps TRBD1 as D (6 bases). Trimming took 3 bases from V and 8 from J, leaving 16 bases between them. This CDR3 has 14 residues. Germline V gene lookup returns CDR1 MNHEY and CDR2 SMNVEV (reference sequence). Here the CDR3 DNA reads TGTGCCAGCAGTTTGTCCGGGACAAACGCGGGCTACACCTTC. It encodes CASSLSGTNAGYTF.

V and J are TRBV11-2 and TRBJ2-4; 7 positions match TRBD1. This CDR3 comprises 16 residues. J was trimmed by 0 bases and V by 7 bases; bases with no gene match: 9. The V gene's germline CDR1 is SGHAT and CDR2 FQNNGV. CDR3 protein: CASNPGTAVAKNIQYF. The DNA of the CDR3 is TGTGCCAGCAATCCAGGGACAGCGGTAGCCAAAAACATTCAGTACTTC.